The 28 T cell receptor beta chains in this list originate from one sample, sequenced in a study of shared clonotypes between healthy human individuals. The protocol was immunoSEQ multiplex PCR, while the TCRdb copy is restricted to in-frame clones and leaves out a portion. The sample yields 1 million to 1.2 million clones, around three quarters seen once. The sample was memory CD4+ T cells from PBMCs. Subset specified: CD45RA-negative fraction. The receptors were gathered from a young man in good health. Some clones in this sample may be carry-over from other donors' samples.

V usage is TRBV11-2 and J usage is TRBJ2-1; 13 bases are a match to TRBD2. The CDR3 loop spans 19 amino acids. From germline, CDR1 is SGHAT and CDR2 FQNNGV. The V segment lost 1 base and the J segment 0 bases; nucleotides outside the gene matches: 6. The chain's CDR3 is CASSLGLAGGTLSYNEQFF. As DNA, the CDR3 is TGTGCCAGCAGCTTAGGACTAGCGGGAGGAACTCTCTCCTACAATGAGCAGTTCTTC. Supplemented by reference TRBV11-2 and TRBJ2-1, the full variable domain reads EAGVAQSPRYKIIEKRQSVAFWCNPISGHATLYWYQQILGQGPKLLIQFQNNGVVDDSQLPKDRFSAERLKGVDSTLKIQPAKLEDSAVYLCASSLGLAGGTLSYNEQFFGPGTRLTVL.

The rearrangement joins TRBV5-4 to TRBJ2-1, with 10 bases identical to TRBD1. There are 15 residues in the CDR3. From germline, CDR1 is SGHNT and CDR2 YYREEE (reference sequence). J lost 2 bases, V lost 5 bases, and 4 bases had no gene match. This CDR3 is CASRQDRGAYNEQFF. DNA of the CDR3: TGTGCCAGCAGGCAGGACAGGGGGGCCTACAATGAGCAGTTCTTC.

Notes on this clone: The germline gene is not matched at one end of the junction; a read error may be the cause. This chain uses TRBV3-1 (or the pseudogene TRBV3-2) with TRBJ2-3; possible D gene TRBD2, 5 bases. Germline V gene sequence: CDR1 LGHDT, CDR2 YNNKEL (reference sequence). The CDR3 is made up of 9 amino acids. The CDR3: CASSAGKNF. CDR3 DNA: TGTGCCAGCAGCGCCGGGAAGAATTTT.

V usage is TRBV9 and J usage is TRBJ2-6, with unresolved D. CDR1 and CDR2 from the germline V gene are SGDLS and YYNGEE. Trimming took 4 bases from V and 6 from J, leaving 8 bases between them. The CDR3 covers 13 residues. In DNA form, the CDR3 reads TGTGCCAGCAGCAAAGAAGAGGCCAACGTCCTGACTTTC. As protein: CASSKEEANVLTF.

DNA for the CDR3: TGTGCCAGCAGTGGGGGGACAGTCGTCTACGAGCAGTACTTC. This codes for CASSGGTVVYEQYF. The genes are TRBV6-5 and TRBJ2-7; D possibly corresponds to TRBD1 (7 bases). The V gene's germline CDR1 is MNHEY and CDR2 SVGAGI. V lost 5 bases and J 3 bases, leaving 14 bases between the germline ends. The CDR3 is 14 amino acids.

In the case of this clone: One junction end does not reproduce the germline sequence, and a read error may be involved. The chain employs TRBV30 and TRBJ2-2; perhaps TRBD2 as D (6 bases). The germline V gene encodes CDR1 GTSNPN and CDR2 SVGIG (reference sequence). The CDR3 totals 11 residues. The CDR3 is CAWSVTGGLFF. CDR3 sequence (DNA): TGTGCCTGGAGTGTAACCGGGGGGCTGTTTTTT.

In nucleotides, the CDR3 is TGTGCCAGCTCACCCAAGCCTAGCGGGACTGTTGGATACGAGCAGTACTTC. It encodes CASSPKPSGTVGYEQYF. This rearrangement joins TRBV18 to TRBJ2-7; 9 nucleotides match TRBD2. The junction had 13 bases not matched to a gene; V was cut back by 3 bases and J by 4 bases. The CDR3 is made up of 17 amino acids. Per germline, CDR1 KGHSH and CDR2 LQKENI. Together with reference TRBV18 and TRBJ2-7, the CDR3 gives the full variable domain: NAGVMQNPRHLVRRRGQEARLRCSPMKGHSHVYWYRQLPEEGLKFMVYLQKENIIDESGMPKERFSAEFPKEGPSILRIQQVVRGDSAAYFCASSPKPSGTVGYEQYFGPGTRLTVT.

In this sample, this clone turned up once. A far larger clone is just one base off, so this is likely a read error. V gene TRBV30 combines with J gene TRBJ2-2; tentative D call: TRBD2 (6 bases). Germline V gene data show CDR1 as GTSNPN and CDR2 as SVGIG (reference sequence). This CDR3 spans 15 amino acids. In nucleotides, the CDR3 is TGTGCCTGGAGTGTTCAGGGCAGGGAGGCCGGGGAGCTGGTTTTT. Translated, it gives CAWSVQGREAGELVF.

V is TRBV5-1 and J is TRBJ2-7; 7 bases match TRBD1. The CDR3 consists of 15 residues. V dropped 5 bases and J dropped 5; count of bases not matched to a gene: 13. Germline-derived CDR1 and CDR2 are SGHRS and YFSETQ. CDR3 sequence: CASRATGWADDEQYF. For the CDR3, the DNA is TGCGCCAGCAGGGCGACAGGGTGGGCGGACGACGAGCAGTACTTC. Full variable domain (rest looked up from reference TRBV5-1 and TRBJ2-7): KAGVTQTPRYLIKTRGQQVTLSCSPISGHRSVSWYQQTPGQGLQFLFEYFSETQRNKGNFPGRFSGRQFSNSRSEMNVSTLELGDSALYLCASRATGWADDEQYFGPGTRLTVT.

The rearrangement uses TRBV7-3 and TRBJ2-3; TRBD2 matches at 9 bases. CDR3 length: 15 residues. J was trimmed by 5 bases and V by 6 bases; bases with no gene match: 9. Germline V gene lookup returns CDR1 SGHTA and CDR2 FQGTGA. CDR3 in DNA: TGTGCCAGCAGTGTAGCGGGAGATACGGTAGATACGCAGTATTTT. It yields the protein CASSVAGDTVDTQYF.

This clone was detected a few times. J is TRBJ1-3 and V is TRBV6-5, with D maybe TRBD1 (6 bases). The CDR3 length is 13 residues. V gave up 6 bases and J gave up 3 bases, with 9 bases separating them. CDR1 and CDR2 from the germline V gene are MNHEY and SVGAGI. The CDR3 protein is CASSRGDGNTIYF. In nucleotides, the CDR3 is TGTGCCAGCAGCAGGGGAGATGGAAACACCATATATTTT.

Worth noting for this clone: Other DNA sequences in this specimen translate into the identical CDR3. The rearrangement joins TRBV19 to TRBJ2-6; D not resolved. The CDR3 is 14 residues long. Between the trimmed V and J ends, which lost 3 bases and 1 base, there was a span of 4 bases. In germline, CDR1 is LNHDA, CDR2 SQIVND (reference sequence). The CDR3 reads CASSIRSGANVLTF. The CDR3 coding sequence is TGTGCCAGTAGTATCCGGTCTGGGGCCAACGTCCTGACTTTC.

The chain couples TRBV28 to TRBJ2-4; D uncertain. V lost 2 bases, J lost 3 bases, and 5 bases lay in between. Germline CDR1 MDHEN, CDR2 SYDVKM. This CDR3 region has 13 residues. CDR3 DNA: TGTGCCAGCAGTTTAGACCTCAAAAACATTCAGTACTTC. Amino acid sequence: CASSLDLKNIQYF.

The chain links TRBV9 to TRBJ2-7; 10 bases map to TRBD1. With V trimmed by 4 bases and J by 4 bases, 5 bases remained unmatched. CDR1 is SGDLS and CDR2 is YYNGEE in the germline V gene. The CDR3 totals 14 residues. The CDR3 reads CASSQGQGVYEQYF. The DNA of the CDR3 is TGTGCCAGCAGCCAAGGACAGGGGGTGTACGAGCAGTACTTC.

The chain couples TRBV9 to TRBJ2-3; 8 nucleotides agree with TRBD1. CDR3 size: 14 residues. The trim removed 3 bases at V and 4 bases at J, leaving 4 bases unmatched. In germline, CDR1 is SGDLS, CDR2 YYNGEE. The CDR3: CASSALTGADTQYF. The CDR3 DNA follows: TGTGCCAGCAGCGCCCTGACAGGGGCAGATACGCAGTATTTT.

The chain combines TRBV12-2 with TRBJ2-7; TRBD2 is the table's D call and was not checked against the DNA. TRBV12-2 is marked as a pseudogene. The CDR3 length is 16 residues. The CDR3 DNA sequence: TGTGCAAGTCGCTTAGAAGCGGGAGCCTCTTCCTACGAGCAGTACTTC. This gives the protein CASRLEAGASSYEQYF.

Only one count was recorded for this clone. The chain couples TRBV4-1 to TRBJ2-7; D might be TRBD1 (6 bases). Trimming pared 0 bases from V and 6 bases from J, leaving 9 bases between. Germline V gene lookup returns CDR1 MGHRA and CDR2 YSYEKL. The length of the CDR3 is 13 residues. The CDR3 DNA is TGCGCCAGCAGCCAAGAACAGGGCCGCGAGCAGTACTTC. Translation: CASSQEQGREQYF.

Here the CDR3 reads CASTLGQGQETQYF. The CDR3 DNA follows: TGTGCCAGCACCCTGGGACAGGGCCAAGAGACCCAGTACTTC. The chain joins TRBV9 to TRBJ2-5; 9 positions agree with TRBD1. This CDR3 comprises 14 residues. Per germline, CDR1 SGDLS and CDR2 YYNGEE. J was trimmed by 1 base and V by 6 bases; bases with no gene match: 4. Drawing the rest from reference TRBV9 and TRBJ2-5, the complete variable domain is DSGVTQTPKHLITATGQRVTLRCSPRSGDLSVYWYQQSLDQGLQFLIQYYNGEERAKGNILERFSAQQFPDLHSELNLSSLELGDSALYFCASTLGQGQETQYFGPGTRLLVL.

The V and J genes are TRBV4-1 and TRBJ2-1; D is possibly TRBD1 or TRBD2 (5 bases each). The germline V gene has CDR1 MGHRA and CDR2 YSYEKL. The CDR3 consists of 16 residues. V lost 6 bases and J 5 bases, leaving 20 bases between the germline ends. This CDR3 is CASRVKLGRLNNEQFF. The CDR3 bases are TGCGCCAGCAGGGTAAAGTTGGGACGTCTAAACAATGAGCAGTTCTTC.

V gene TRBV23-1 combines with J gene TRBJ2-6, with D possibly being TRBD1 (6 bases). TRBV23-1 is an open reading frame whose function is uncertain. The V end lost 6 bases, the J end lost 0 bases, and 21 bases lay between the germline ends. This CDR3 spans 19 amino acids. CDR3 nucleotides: TGCGCCAGCAGCCCCCAGGACAGACTAAACGGCTCTGGGGCCAACGTCCTGACTTTC. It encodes CASSPQDRLNGSGANVLTF.

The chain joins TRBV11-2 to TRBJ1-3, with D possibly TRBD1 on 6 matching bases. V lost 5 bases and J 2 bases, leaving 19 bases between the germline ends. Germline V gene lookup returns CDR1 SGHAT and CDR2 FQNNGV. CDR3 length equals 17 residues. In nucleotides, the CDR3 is TGTGCCAGCAGCCTATACTCAGGGGTACTGACTGGAAACACCATATATTTT. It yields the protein CASSLYSGVLTGNTIYF.

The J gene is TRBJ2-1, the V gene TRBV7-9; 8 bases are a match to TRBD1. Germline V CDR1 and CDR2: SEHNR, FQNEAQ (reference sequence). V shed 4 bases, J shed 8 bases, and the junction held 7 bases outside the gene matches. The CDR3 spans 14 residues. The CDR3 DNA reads TGTGCCAGCAGCTGGGACAGGCCTATGGATGAGCAGTTCTTC. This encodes CASSWDRPMDEQFF.

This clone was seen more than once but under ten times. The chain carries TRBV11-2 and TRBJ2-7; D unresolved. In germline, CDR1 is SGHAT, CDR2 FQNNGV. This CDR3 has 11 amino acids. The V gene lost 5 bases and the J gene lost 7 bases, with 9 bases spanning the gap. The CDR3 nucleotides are TGTGCCAGCAGCCAACTGCGGGAGCAGTACTTC. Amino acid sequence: CASSQLREQYF.

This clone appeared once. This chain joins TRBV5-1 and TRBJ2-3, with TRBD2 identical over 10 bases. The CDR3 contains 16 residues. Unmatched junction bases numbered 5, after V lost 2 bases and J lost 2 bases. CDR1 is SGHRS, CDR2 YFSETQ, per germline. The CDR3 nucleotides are TGCGCCAGCAGCTTCGGGACTAGCGCACTCACAGATACGCAGTATTTT. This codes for CASSFGTSALTDTQYF.

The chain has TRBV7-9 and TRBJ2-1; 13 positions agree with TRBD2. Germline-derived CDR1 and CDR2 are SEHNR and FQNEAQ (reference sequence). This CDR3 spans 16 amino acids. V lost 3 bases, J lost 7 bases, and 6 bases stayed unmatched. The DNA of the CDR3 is TGTGCCAGCAGCTTGGGACTAGCGGGATTTAAAAATGAGCAGTTCTTC. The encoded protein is CASSLGLAGFKNEQFF.

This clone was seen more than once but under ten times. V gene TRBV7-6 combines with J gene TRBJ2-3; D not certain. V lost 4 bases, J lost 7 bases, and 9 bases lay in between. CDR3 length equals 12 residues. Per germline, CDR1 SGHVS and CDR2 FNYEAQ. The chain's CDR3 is CASSSYDNTQYF. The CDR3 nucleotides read TGTGCCAGCAGCTCATACGACAATACGCAGTATTTT.

The CDR3: CATSRDLQREVKTQYF. The CDR3 region has the DNA TGTGCCACCAGCAGAGATCTTCAGCGGGAGGTAAAGACCCAGTACTTC. The chain employs TRBV15 and TRBJ2-5, with 9 bases lining up with TRBD2. Trimming took 0 bases from V and 6 from J; bases not matched to a gene: 8. The CDR3 runs 16 residues. The V gene's germline CDR1 is LNHNV and CDR2 YYDKDF (reference sequence).

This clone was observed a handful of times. The CDR3 bases are TGTGCCAGCAGCATCCGGACAGGCTCGCCTGGGGCCAACGTCCTGACTTTC. It yields the protein CASSIRTGSPGANVLTF. The rearrangement uses TRBV13 and TRBJ2-6; 7 bases line up with TRBD1. This CDR3 has 17 amino acids. In germline, CDR1 is PRHDT, CDR2 FYEKMQ (reference sequence). The J segment lost 2 bases and the V segment lost 5 bases, leaving 9 bases of the junction unmatched.